Listed below are T cell receptor beta chains from one sample, sequenced in a study of graft-versus-host responses after intestinal transplantation. TCRdb's table, derived via immunoSEQ multiplex PCR, lists solely in-frame clones and lacks some. The sample lists just under 85,000 clones; approximately 90% were seen once. These receptors are not linked to any known antigen. This material consisted of unstimulated CD8+ T cells sorted from spleen or lymph node cells, taken before transplant. The receptors come from a human donor who was the organ donor for an intestinal transplant. Each CDR3 is given with its conserved first and last residue. The D gene is left open where the match is weak. Rows may omit the clone size; those that give it use once, few, many or a size class.

D,J,V,size,CDR3,DNA
TRBD1,TRBJ2-1,TRBV19,NA,CASSSWIQGAYNEQFF,TGTGCCAGTAGTTCGTGGATACAGGGGGCCTACAATGAGCAGTTCTTC
NA,TRBJ2-1,TRBV28,NA,CASSLPEGYNEQFF,TGTGCCAGCAGTTTACCTGAAGGTTACAATGAGCAGTTCTTC
TRBD1,TRBJ1-1,TRBV25-1,few,CASSDWTGLNTEAFF,TGTGCCAGCAGTGATTGGACAGGGCTAAACACTGAAGCTTTCTTT
NA,TRBJ2-7,TRBV2,NA,CASSEGLARPLSYEQYF,TGTGCCAGCAGTGAAGGCCTAGCGCGGCCTCTCTCCTACGAGCAGTACTTC
NA,TRBJ1-4,TRBV6-1,once,CASSEGVRSYEKLFF,TGTGCCAGCAGTGAAGGGGTCCGGTCGTACGAAAAACTGTTTTTT
NA,TRBJ2-7,TRBV4-1,NA,CASSQEGDWAAYEQYF,TGCGCCAGCAGCCAAGAAGGAGATTGGGCAGCCTACGAGCAGTACTTC
TRBD1,TRBJ1-5,TRBV6-6,NA,CASSLGQGNQPQHF,TGTGCCAGCAGTTTAGGACAGGGCAATCAGCCCCAGCATTTT
NA,TRBJ2-4,TRBV11-3,NA,CASSLSLEGQGRPKNIQYF,TGTGCCAGCAGCTTATCCCTCGAGGGGCAGGGTCGGCCAAAAAACATTCAGTACTTC
TRBD1,TRBJ2-7,TRBV6-5,NA,CASRTGGRNEQYF,TGTGCCAGCAGAACAGGGGGCAGGAACGAGCAGTACTTC
TRBD2,TRBJ2-5,TRBV19,NA,CASSPGTSGSVVETQYF,TGTGCCAGTAGTCCGGGGACTAGCGGGAGTGTCGTAGAGACCCAGTACTTC
NA,TRBJ1-1,TRBV7-9,NA,CASSFPRGNTEAFF,TGTGCCAGCAGCTTCCCGCGCGGGAACACTGAAGCTTTCTTT
TRBD1,TRBJ1-1,TRBV27,NA,CASRPGTGTLTNTEAFF,TGTGCCAGCAGACCCGGGACAGGGACCCTCACGAACACTGAAGCTTTCTTT
NA,TRBJ1-2,TRBV5-1,NA,CASSSAGLQGYGYTF,TGCGCCAGCAGCTCGGCGGGGCTACAGGGCTATGGCTACACCTTC
TRBD1,TRBJ1-2,TRBV6-1,NA,CASRDRGNYGYTF,TGTGCCAGCCGTGACAGGGGTAACTATGGCTACACCTTC
NA,TRBJ1-2,TRBV2,NA,CASSAGAADFYGYTF,TGTGCCAGCAGTGCGGGGGCCGCAGACTTCTATGGCTACACCTTC
TRBD1,TRBJ1-1,TRBV5-1,NA,CASSLVKSGTVGITEAFF,TGCGCCAGCAGCTTGGTGAAGTCCGGGACAGTGGGGATCACTGAAGCTTTCTTT
NA,TRBJ1-2,TRBV6-6,NA,CASSYSDNYGYTF,TGTGCCAGCAGTTACTCGGATAACTATGGCTACACCTTC
NA,TRBJ1-1,TRBV4-1,NA,CASSQGVGNLEAFF,TGCGCCAGCAGCCAAGGTGTTGGAAATTTAGAAGCTTTCTTT
NA,TRBJ1-1,TRBV11-1,NA,CASSLETFNTEAFF,TGTGCCAGCAGCTTAGAGACATTCAACACTGAAGCTTTCTTT
TRBD2,TRBJ2-6,TRBV2,NA,CASIQGLPGLAGPSGANVLTF,TGTGCCAGCATTCAAGGGTTACCGGGACTAGCGGGTCCCTCTGGGGCCAACGTCCTGACTTTC
NA,TRBJ1-2,TRBV7-9,NA,CASSPLPDSQTDYGYTF,TGTGCCAGCAGTCCTCTTCCGGATTCCCAAACGGATTATGGCTACACCTTC
NA,TRBJ1-3,TRBV7-6,NA,CASSLDPSSGNTIYF,TGTGCCAGCAGCTTAGACCCGAGCTCTGGAAACACCATATATTTT
NA,TRBJ1-4,TRBV5-1,NA,CASSSGWGRDEKLFF,TGCGCCAGCAGCTCGGGATGGGGAAGGGATGAAAAACTGTTTTTT
NA,TRBJ2-3,TRBV9,once,CASSPRSSEGDTQYF,TGTGCCAGCAGCCCCCGGTCTAGCGAGGGGGATACGCAGTATTTT
NA,TRBJ1-5,TRBV6-5,once,CASSYREQPQHF,TGTGCCAGCAGTTACCGGGAACAGCCCCAGCATTTT
TRBD2,TRBJ2-7,TRBV7-2,NA,CASSHSGGVAGIRRNEQYF,TGTGCCAGCAGCCACTCCGGGGGAGTAGCGGGGATCCGGCGCAACGAGCAGTACTTC
TRBD2,TRBJ2-3,TRBV27,NA,CASSLTSGGATDTQYF,TGTGCCAGCAGTCTGACTAGCGGGGGGGCTACAGATACGCAGTATTTT
TRBD1,TRBJ2-7,TRBV7-9,NA,CASSLAGTGAEQYF,TGTGCCAGCAGCTTAGCGGGGACAGGGGCCGAGCAGTACTTC
TRBD1,TRBJ1-1,TRBV12-5,NA,CASGYNRQGAMAEAFF,TGTGCTAGTGGATACAACCGACAGGGGGCGATGGCTGAAGCTTTCTTT
TRBD2,TRBJ2-4,TRBV9,NA,CASSGLWEGNIQYF,TGTGCCAGCAGCGGTCTATGGGAGGGGAACATTCAGTACTTC
NA,TRBJ1-1,TRBV2,NA,CASSETQYTVNTEAFF,TGTGCCAGCAGTGAGACTCAATACACTGTGAACACTGAAGCTTTCTTT
NA,TRBJ2-5,TRBV5-4,NA,CASSLAGGLETQYF,TGTGCCAGCAGCTTGGCGGGGGGCTTGGAGACCCAGTACTTC
NA,TRBJ2-1,TRBV4-1,NA,CASSQSGASTNEQFF,TGCGCCAGCAGCCAATCCGGGGCATCTACGAATGAGCAGTTCTTC
TRBD1,TRBJ2-7,TRBV7-8,NA,CASSNRDSTYEQYF,TGTGCCAGCAGCAACCGGGACAGTACCTACGAGCAGTACTTC
TRBD1,TRBJ1-2,TRBV5-4,NA,CASSFPEGAADYGYTF,TGTGCCAGCAGCTTTCCCGAGGGGGCAGCGGACTATGGCTACACCTTC
TRBD2,TRBJ2-1,TRBV7-6,NA,CASSLAVAGGYNEQFF,TGTGCCAGCAGCTTAGCGGTAGCGGGGGGCTACAATGAGCAGTTCTTC
TRBD1,TRBJ2-7,TRBV5-4,few,CASSSGQGPYEQYF,TGTGCCAGCAGCTCGGGACAGGGACCCTACGAGCAGTACTTC
NA,TRBJ1-2,TRBV4-2,once,CASSQDLGGNGYTF,TGTGCCAGCAGCCAAGATCTCGGGGGCAATGGCTACACCTTC
NA,TRBJ2-1,TRBV7-8,NA,CASSPAAHNEQFF,TGTGCCAGCAGCCCTGCAGCGCACAATGAGCAGTTCTTC
NA,TRBJ1-1,TRBV9,NA,CASSVYWDTEAFF,TGTGCCAGCAGCGTATATTGGGACACTGAAGCTTTCTTT
TRBD1,TRBJ1-2,TRBV28,few,CASRGREGAGYTF,TGTGCCAGCAGGGGGAGGGAGGGGGCTGGCTACACCTTC
NA,TRBJ2-7,TRBV21-1,NA,CASSKESGLDEQYF,TGTGCCAGCAGCAAAGAGTCGGGTCTAGACGAGCAGTACTTC